These 22 T cell receptor beta chains were all obtained from the same sample, sequenced in a study of blood T cells in healthy people across ages. A sample-barcoded 5' primer and a J-beta primer mix were used in a second PCR of about 6 to 11 cycles. TCRdb called the 5' RACE reads again in MiXCR, with one record for every CDR3 protein. The data contain 600,000 to 1,000,000 distinct CDR3 sequences, 20% to 30% of them singletons. These data were also filed under a second study, of T cells of mothers and their children.

Sequencing input: blood. These receptors were collected from a boy between 10 and 17 years old in good health.

This clonotype was picked up many times. The J gene is TRBJ2-4, the V gene TRBV12-3 or TRBV12-4, with 10 nucleotides matching TRBD1. Trimming took 6 bases from V and 6 from J; bases not matched to a gene: 5. The CDR3 length is 14 residues. CDR3 sequence: CASRGTGARNIQYF. Written as DNA, the CDR3 is TGTGCCAGCAGGGGGACAGGGGCAAGAAACATTCAGTACTTC.

The chain combines TRBV3-1 with TRBJ1-2; D is ambiguous. There are 15 residues in the CDR3. V was trimmed by 0 bases and J by 7 bases, leaving 15 bases between them. Germline CDR1 reads LGHDT; CDR2 reads YNNKEL (reference sequence). This CDR3 reads CASSQDRLGGSGYTF. CDR3 DNA: TGTGCCAGCAGCCAAGACCGATTGGGCGGGAGTGGCTACACCTTC.

This clonotype was seen only a few times. CDR3 nucleotide sequence: TGTGCCACCAGCAGAGAACAGACCTCCTACAATGAGCAGTTCTTC. Its translation is CATSREQTSYNEQFF. The rearrangement uses TRBV15 and TRBJ2-1; no clear D. Trimming shortened V by 0 bases and J by 0 bases, and 6 bases separated the two germline ends. Germline CDR1 LNHNV, CDR2 YYDKDF (reference sequence). There are 15 residues in the CDR3.

The chain uses TRBV4-3 and TRBJ1-2; no reliable D call. V was trimmed by 0 bases and J by 6 bases, leaving 11 bases between them. The CDR3 covers 14 residues. Per germline, CDR1 LGHNA and CDR2 YSLEER. The CDR3 DNA sequence: TGCGCCAGCAGCCAAGATTGGAAACCTGATGGCTACACCTTC. It specifies CASSQDWKPDGYTF.

The rearrangement links TRBV6-5 to TRBJ1-2; TRBD1 agrees at 10 bases. Trimming cost V 6 bases and J 0 bases; bases outside gene matches: 4. Per the germline V gene, CDR1 is MNHEY and CDR2 is SVGAGI. The CDR3 loop spans 15 amino acids. CDR3 loop: CASRAGTGANYGYTF. CDR3 DNA sequence: TGTGCCAGCAGAGCCGGGACAGGGGCTAACTATGGCTACACCTTC.

This chain uses TRBV7-2 with TRBJ2-2, with TRBD1 identical over 7 bases. V shed 5 bases, J shed 6 bases, and the junction held 3 bases outside the gene matches. CDR3 size: 13 residues. CDR1 SGHTA and CDR2 FQGNSA come from the germline V gene. The CDR3 region has the DNA TGTGCCAGCAGCCGGGACAGTCCCGGGGAGCTGTTTTTT. Translation gives CASSRDSPGELFF.

The CDR3 sequence: CAGSQGDLWDEQYF. CDR3 in DNA: TGTGCCGGCTCACAGGGGGACCTTTGGGACGAGCAGTACTTC. The chain has TRBV28 and TRBJ2-7; 8 positions match TRBD1. CDR1 MDHEN and CDR2 SYDVKM come from the germline V gene. V gave up 11 bases and J gave up 5 bases; unmatched junction bases: 14. The CDR3 sequence is 14 residues long.

For the CDR3, the DNA is TGTGCCAGCAGTGAAGCAGCTTATCCGGGGACAACATCCTACGAGCAGTACTTC. Residues: CASSEAAYPGTTSYEQYF. V is TRBV6-1 and J is TRBJ2-1, with D possibly being TRBD1 (6 bases). The DNA end lines up better with TRBJ2-7; the J call may be wrong. The CDR3 has 18 residues. Germline loops: CDR1 MNHNS, CDR2 SASEGT.

V usage is TRBV10-3 and J usage is TRBJ1-1, with D possibly being TRBD1 (5 bases). This CDR3 contains 14 residues. Germline V gene data show CDR1 as ENHRY and CDR2 as SYGVKD. The germline V and J ends were trimmed by 3 bases and 0 bases, with 8 bases remaining between them. CDR3 nucleotides: TGTGCCATCAGTGATCTGGGGGTGAACACTGAAGCTTTCTTT. Residues: CAISDLGVNTEAFF.

This clonotype has only a few counts. The V gene is TRBV7-2, the J gene TRBJ2-3, with 12 bases matching TRBD2. The ends lost 3 bases at V and 2 bases at J; junction bases unmatched: 3. Germline CDR1 reads SGHTA; CDR2 reads FQGNSA. There are 16 residues in the CDR3. In DNA, the CDR3 is TGTGCCAGCAGCTTCGGACTAGCGGGATCCACAGATACGCAGTATTTT. Protein: CASSFGLAGSTDTQYF. Complete variable domain (other parts from reference TRBV7-2 and TRBJ2-3): GAGVSQSPSNKVTEKGKDVELRCDPISGHTALYWYRQSLGQGLEFLIYFQGNSAPDKSGLPSDRFSAERTGGSVSTLTIQRTQQEDSAVYLCASSFGLAGSTDTQYFGPGTRLTVL.

This clonotype was seen only a few times. V is TRBV27 and J is TRBJ2-2; 9 bases match TRBD1. Trimming removed 7 bases from V and 4 bases from J; junction bases left unmatched: 7. The CDR3 sequence is 15 residues long. CDR1 and CDR2 (germline): MNHEY, SMNVEV (reference sequence). The CDR3 DNA is TGTGCCAGCACTGGGGGGACAGGGTCCACCGGGGAGCTGTTTTTT. Its protein is CASTGGTGSTGELFF.

This clonotype has only a few counts. The rearrangement joins TRBV6-2 or TRBV6-3 to TRBJ2-1, with 7 positions matching TRBD2. The CDR3 contains 15 residues. V trimming: 6 bases; J trimming: 4 bases; junction bases outside the gene matches: 9. Germline values: CDR1 MNHEY, CDR2 SVGEGT. The CDR3 DNA follows: TGTGCCAGCAGCTCCCCCGGGAGGACGTACAATGAGCAGTTCTTC. It yields the protein CASSSPGRTYNEQFF.

This clonotype was counted many times. This chain uses TRBV12-3 or TRBV12-4 with TRBJ1-2; 7 bases match TRBD1. V lost 4 bases and J lost 2; bases outside the gene matches: 1. The CDR3 runs 13 residues. CDR3 DNA sequence: TGTGCCAGCAGTTCGACAGGGAACTATGGCTACACCTTC. Translated, it gives CASSSTGNYGYTF.

This clonotype was observed a few times. This sequence joins TRBV6-2 or TRBV6-3 and TRBJ2-5, with 7 bases that match TRBD2. Germline V CDR1 and CDR2: MNHEY, SVGEGT. The J segment lost 9 bases and the V segment lost 5 bases, leaving 15 bases of the junction unmatched. This CDR3 contains 15 residues. The CDR3 is CASSARDYTDKAQYF. DNA of the CDR3: TGTGCCAGCAGTGCCCGGGACTACACAGACAAGGCCCAGTACTTC.

This clonotype was counted a few times. The rearrangement links TRBV28 to TRBJ2-1; 10 bases line up with TRBD2. The CDR3 extends over 15 amino acids. The V gene's germline CDR1 is MDHEN and CDR2 SYDVKM. V gave up 2 bases and J gave up 7 bases; unmatched junction bases: 5. The DNA for the CDR3 is TGTGCCAGCAGTTTACTAGCGGGAGATGATAATGAGCAGTTCTTC. It yields the protein CASSLLAGDDNEQFF.

This clonotype showed up just a few times. The J gene is TRBJ2-3, the V gene TRBV4-3; D remains unclear. Germline V lookup: CDR1 LGHNA, CDR2 YSLEER. V gave up 0 bases and J gave up 2 bases, with 9 bases separating them. CDR3 length equals 15 residues. DNA for the CDR3: TGCGCCAGCAGCCAAGATCGGGCAATCACAGATACGCAGTATTTT. Encoded protein: CASSQDRAITDTQYF.

In its sample, this clonotype was seen a few times. The genes are TRBV5-1 and TRBJ2-5; possible D gene TRBD1, 5 bases. V lost 1 base and J lost 5, with 12 bases in between. The CDR3 is 14 residues long. Germline loops: CDR1 SGHRS, CDR2 YFSETQ. The chain's CDR3 is CASSLTQGLETQYF. DNA for the CDR3: TGCGCCAGCAGCTTGACCCAGGGATTGGAGACCCAGTACTTC.

About this clonotype itself: A much larger clonotype is one base distant, so this may be a read error. The rearrangement joins TRBV6-6 to TRBJ2-5, with D possibly being TRBD1 or TRBD2 (5 bases each). The J call may not be correct, given that the DNA end is closer to TRBJ2-7. Germline assignment: CDR1 MNHNY and CDR2 SVGAGI (reference sequence). The CDR3 consists of 14 residues. DNA of the CDR3: TGTGCCAGCAGTTACTCTCGGGGACCCTACGAGCAGTACTTC. It specifies CASSYSRGPYEQYF.

This clonotype was detected a few times. In DNA, the CDR3 is TGTGCCAGCAGCGAGACACTCGGACTAGCGGAAAGCACAGATACGCAGTATTTT. Amino acid sequence: CASSETLGLAESTDTQYF. The chain joins TRBV9 to TRBJ2-3; 10 bases agree with TRBD2. CDR3 length: 18 amino acids. The V gene end was trimmed by 3 bases and the J gene end by 0 bases; junction bases not matched to a gene: 10. Germline CDR1 reads SGDLS; CDR2 reads YYNGEE. The full variable domain, in which reference TRBV9 and TRBJ2-3 provide the parts outside the CDR3, is DSGVTQTPKHLITATGQRVTLRCSPRSGDLSVYWYQQSLDQGLQFLIQYYNGEERAKGNILERFSAQQFPDLHSELNLSSLELGDSALYFCASSETLGLAESTDTQYFGPGTRLTVL.

This clonotype has a handful of counts. No conserved phenylalanine or tryptophan is present at the end of the CDR3, so a read error is the likely explanation. V gene TRBV7-3 combines with J gene TRBJ1-2; the D is unclear. The CDR3 consists of 13 residues. Germline V gives CDR1 SGHTA, CDR2 FQGTGA. With 0 bases removed from V and 11 bases from J, the gap between germline ends came to 13 bases. The chain's CDR3 is CASSLTSASGYTL. CDR3 bases: TGTGCCAGCAGCTTAACGTCCGCTTCCGGTTACACCCTC.

The DNA of the CDR3 is TGCGCCAGCAGCTTACCCCCGGGACAGGGAACATTGGAGCAGTTCTTC. This gives the protein CASSLPPGQGTLEQFF. This rearrangement joins TRBV5-1 to TRBJ2-1, with TRBD1 identical over 9 bases. The trim removed 2 bases at V and 10 bases at J, leaving 13 bases unmatched. The CDR3 length is 16 residues. The germline gives CDR1 SGHRS, CDR2 YFSETQ.

This clonotype came up many times. The chain carries TRBV5-1 and TRBJ1-5, with D possibly matching TRBD1 (5 bases). The CDR3 covers 14 residues. The V end was cut by 0 bases, the J end by 2 bases, with 6 bases between. The V gene's germline CDR1 is SGHRS and CDR2 YFSETQ. CDR3 nucleotide sequence: TGCGCCAGCAGCTTGGAAGGGGGCAATCAGCCCCAGCATTTT. It translates to CASSLEGGNQPQHF.